This TCR beta chain was recovered during a study of vaccination and CD4 T cells after COVID-19. Study-level background: According to the study, participants were given two doses of BNT162b2 or mRNA-1273 vaccine. No peptide, an HIV-1 Nef pool, or a CEFX pool was what each control culture received.

V shed 5 bases, J shed 3 bases, and the junction held 16 bases outside the gene matches. This CDR3 has 18 amino acids. The germline V gene has CDR1 SGHNT and CDR2 YENEEA. In the case of this clonotype: Its target is not known.

Cultured CD4+ T-cell DNA underwent Oncomine TCR Beta short-read sequencing. TCRdb re-called the PCR reads through MiXCR, storing one row per CDR3 protein. The data contain tens of thousands of distinct CDR3 sequences, about 48% of them singletons. The treatment is: roughly 11-day PBMC culture with coronavirus spike peptide pools or control peptides (ViraFEST assay). Antigen-specific T cells were expanded with peptide pools by ViraFEST, and TCRs were then sequenced. This clonotype was obtained from a human donor who had recovered from COVID-19. The sequencing input was CD4+ T cells from blood, cultured in vitro. The V and J genes are TRBV11-3 and TRBJ2-3; 8 bases are a match to TRBD2. The CDR3 coding sequence is TGTGCCAGCAGCCTGAGGGTAGCGGGGCTCAGCCCTACAGATACGCAGTATTTT. It yields the protein CASSLRVAGLSPTDTQYF. The full variable domain, rest sourced from reference TRBV11-3 and TRBJ2-3, is EAGVVQSPRYKIIEKKQPVAFWCNPISGHNTLYWYLQNLGQGPELLIRYENEEAVDDSQLPKDRFSAERLKGVDSTLKIQPAELGDSAVYLCASSLRVAGLSPTDTQYFGPGTRLTVL.